These T cell receptor beta chains were read from a single sample in a study of blood T cell repertoires in COVID-19. Some clones are missing from TCRdb's copy, which holds only in-frame ones; the method was immunoSEQ multiplex PCR. The table has 400,000 to 550,000 clones, 70% to 90% seen once; the top ten hold under 2.5%. Material for sequencing was PBMCs or T cells enriched from blood (not recorded which). All receptors derive from a young woman with acute COVID-19. The CDR3 runs from the conserved cysteine through the conserved F or W. Fields, in order: V gene, D gene, J gene, CDR3 length, clone size, CDR3 DNA, CDR3 protein. The D gene is left open where the match is weak. Expanded clones are given a class, and other clones once, few, many or no size at all.

TRBV5-5,TRBD1,TRBJ1-2,15,few,TGTGCCAGCAGCTTGACGCTGGGACAGGGGTATGGCTACACCTTC,CASSLTLGQGYGYTF
TRBV28,.,TRBJ1-1,16,once,TGTGCCAGCAGTTTAATGGCAGGGTTGATGAACACTGAAGCTTTCTTT,CASSLMAGLMNTEAFF
TRBV5-1,TRBD1,TRBJ1-1,15,.,TGCGCCAGCAGCTCCCGGACAGGTTTGAACACTGAAGCTTTCTTT,CASSSRTGLNTEAFF
TRBV6-5,.,TRBJ1-4,15,.,TGTGCCAGCAGTTACTCCGCGGCAACTAATGAAAAACTGTTTTTT,CASSYSAATNEKLFF
TRBV28,.,TRBJ1-1,13,.,TGTGCCAGCAGTCGCAGGCGGAACACTGAAGCTTTCTTT,CASSRRRNTEAFF
TRBV7-9,.,TRBJ1-6,11,.,TGTGCCAGCAGCCCCCGCGGACCCCTCCACTTT,CASSPRGPLHF
TRBV9,.,TRBJ2-7,16,.,TGTGCCAGCAGCGTAAGGGGAACCGGAGATGTCTACGAGCAGTACTTC,CASSVRGTGDVYEQYF
TRBV29-1,TRBD1,TRBJ2-1,11,once,TGCAGCGTTGATGAGGGGACAGCCCAGTTCTTC,CSVDEGTAQFF
TRBV5-1,.,TRBJ1-3,14,.,TGCGCCAGCAGCTTGGACGGGGCTGGAAACACCATATATTTT,CASSLDGAGNTIYF
TRBV5-6,TRBD2,TRBJ2-1,14,.,TGTGCCAGCAGCTTGCAGGCGGGGGTCGATGAGCAGTTCTTC,CASSLQAGVDEQFF
TRBV19,.,TRBJ2-2,14,.,TGTGCCAGTAGCTTTAGGACGGGAGCCGGGGAGCTGTTTTTT,CASSFRTGAGELFF
TRBV6-2/TRBV6-3,.,TRBJ2-1,16,.,TGTGCCAGCAGTTATCGGGACTCCAGCTCCTACAATGAGCAGTTCTTC,CASSYRDSSSYNEQFF
TRBV4-1,.,TRBJ1-1,14,.,TGCGCCAGCAGCCAAGCACAAACAGCCAGAGAAGCTTTCTTT,CASSQAQTAREAFF
TRBV6-2/TRBV6-3,.,TRBJ1-2,12,once,TGTGCCAGCAGTTATCGTAGCTATGGCTACACCTTC,CASSYRSYGYTF
TRBV2,TRBD2,TRBJ2-5,15,.,TGTGCCAGCAGGTTACTAGCGGGGTACCAAGAGACCCAGTACTTC,CASRLLAGYQETQYF
TRBV6-2/TRBV6-3,TRBD2,TRBJ2-3,18,.,TGTGCCAGCACCCCGAGGGGAAGCGGGAGGGCGTTCACAGATACGCAGTATTTT,CASTPRGSGRAFTDTQYF
TRBV4-3,.,TRBJ2-3,14,.,TGCGCCAGCAGCCAAGTTTACGCGTCTGATACGCAGTATTTT,CASSQVYASDTQYF
TRBV4-2,TRBD1,TRBJ1-4,21,.,TGTGCCAGCAGCCCACATGGGGACAGGGGCCAAAACCCGTCAACTAATGAAAAACTGTTTTTT,CASSPHGDRGQNPSTNEKLFF
TRBV24-1,.,TRBJ2-3,12,.,TGTGCCACAGGACAAGACACAGATACGCAGTATTTT,CATGQDTDTQYF
TRBV7-9,TRBD2,TRBJ2-1,16,.,TGTGCCAGCAGCCAGTCAGCGGGAGGTCCGGGCAATGAGCAGTTCTTC,CASSQSAGGPGNEQFF
TRBV7-9,TRBD2,TRBJ2-3,18,.,TGTGCCAGCAGCTCTGGACTAGCGGAAGGCGCACTCACAGATACGCAGTATTTT,CASSSGLAEGALTDTQYF
TRBV18,TRBD1,TRBJ1-1,14,.,TGTGCCAGCTCACCCCCCCAAGGGGGCCCTGAAGCTTTCTTT,CASSPPQGGPEAFF
TRBV7-6,.,TRBJ2-3,16,.,TGTGCCAGCAGCCCACAGAGTGGCGTCAACACAGATACGCAGTATTTT,CASSPQSGVNTDTQYF
TRBV27,TRBD1,TRBJ2-7,12,.,TGTGCCAGCACGGACAGGGAAAACGAGCAGTACTTC,CASTDRENEQYF
TRBV5-4,TRBD1,TRBJ2-6,20,.,TGTGCCAGCAGCTTGGGGGCGGGACAGGGATTGGGCTCTGGGGCCAACGTCCTGACTTTC,CASSLGAGQGLGSGANVLTF
TRBV5-8,TRBD2,TRBJ2-2,16,.,TGTGCCAGCAGCTCGACTAGCGGGGGGGCCGTCGGGGAGCTGTTTTTT,CASSSTSGGAVGELFF
TRBV2,TRBD1,TRBJ1-4,14,.,TGTGCCAGCAGCCGGACAGGGTTGGATGAAAAACTGTTTTTT,CASSRTGLDEKLFF
TRBV4-1,TRBD2,TRBJ2-5,15,.,TGCGCCAGCAGCCAACCTGGGCGGGGGGAAGAGACCCAGTACTTC,CASSQPGRGEETQYF
TRBV6-5,.,TRBJ2-7,16,.,TGTGCCAGCAGTTACGGAGGAGCCCAACTAACCTACGAGCAGTACTTC,CASSYGGAQLTYEQYF
TRBV18,.,TRBJ1-1,16,.,TGTGCCAGCTCACCAACGAGGGGGGGGACGGGTACTGAAGCTTTCTTT,CASSPTRGGTGTEAFF
TRBV4-1,.,TRBJ2-7,14,.,TGCGCCAGCAGCCATCCGGACACCCCCTACGAGCAGTACTTC,CASSHPDTPYEQYF
TRBV28,TRBD1,TRBJ2-1,15,once,TGTGCCAGCAGTTTACTGGACAGGGCGGGAAATGAGCAGTTCTTC,CASSLLDRAGNEQFF
TRBV30,.,TRBJ2-7,12,.,TGTGCCTGGAGTATGACAGCTTACGAGCAGTACTTC,CAWSMTAYEQYF